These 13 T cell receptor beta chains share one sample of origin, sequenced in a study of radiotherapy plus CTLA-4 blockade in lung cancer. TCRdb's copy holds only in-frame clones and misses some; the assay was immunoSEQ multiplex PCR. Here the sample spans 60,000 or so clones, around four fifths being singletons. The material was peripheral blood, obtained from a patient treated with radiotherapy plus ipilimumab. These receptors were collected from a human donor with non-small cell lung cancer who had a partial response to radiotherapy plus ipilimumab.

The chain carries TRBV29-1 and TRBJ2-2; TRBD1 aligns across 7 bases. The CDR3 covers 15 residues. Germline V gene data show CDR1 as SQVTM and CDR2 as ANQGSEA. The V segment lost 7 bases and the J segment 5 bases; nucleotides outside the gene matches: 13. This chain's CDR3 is CSATLSGTETGELFF. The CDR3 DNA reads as TGCAGCGCTACGCTATCCGGGACAGAGACCGGGGAGCTGTTTTTT.

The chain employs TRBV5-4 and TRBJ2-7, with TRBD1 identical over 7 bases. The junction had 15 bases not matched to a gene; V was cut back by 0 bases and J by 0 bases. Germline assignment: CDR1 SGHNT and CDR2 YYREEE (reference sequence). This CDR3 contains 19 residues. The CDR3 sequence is CASSLDHRGGAGSSYEQYF. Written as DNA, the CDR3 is TGTGCCAGCAGCTTGGACCACCGAGGGGGCGCAGGTAGCTCCTACGAGCAGTACTTC.

The CDR3 reads CASSFQRSNTGELFF. In nucleotides, the CDR3 is TGTGCCAGCAGTTTCCAGCGGTCGAACACCGGGGAGCTGTTTTTT. V is TRBV27 and J is TRBJ2-2; maybe TRBD2 (5 bases). The CDR3 has 15 amino acids. Germline loops: CDR1 MNHEY, CDR2 SMNVEV (reference sequence). Trimming left V 3 bases short and J 0 bases short, with 8 bases between.

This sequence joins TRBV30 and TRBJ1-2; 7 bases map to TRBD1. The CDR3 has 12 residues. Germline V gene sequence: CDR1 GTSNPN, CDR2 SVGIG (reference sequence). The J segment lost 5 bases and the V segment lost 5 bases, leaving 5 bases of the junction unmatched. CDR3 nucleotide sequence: TGTGCCTGGTCCGACAGGGTGTATGGCTACACCTTC. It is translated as CAWSDRVYGYTF.

This chain's CDR3 is CASSSPGLTYEQYF. The CDR3 DNA is TGTGCCAGCAGCTCTCCGGGACTCACCTACGAGCAGTACTTC. The chain has TRBV11-2 and TRBJ2-7; tentatively, D is TRBD2 (6 bases). CDR3 length: 14 amino acids. Looked up from germline, CDR1 is SGHAT and CDR2 is FQNNGV. V lost 4 bases to trimming and J lost 2 bases, with 12 bases between them.

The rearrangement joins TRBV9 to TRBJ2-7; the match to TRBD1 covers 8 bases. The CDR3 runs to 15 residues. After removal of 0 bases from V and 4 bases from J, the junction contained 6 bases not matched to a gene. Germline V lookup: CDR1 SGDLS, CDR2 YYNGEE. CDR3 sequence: CASSVDGQGPYEQYF. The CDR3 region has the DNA TGTGCCAGCAGCGTAGATGGACAGGGACCTTACGAGCAGTACTTC.

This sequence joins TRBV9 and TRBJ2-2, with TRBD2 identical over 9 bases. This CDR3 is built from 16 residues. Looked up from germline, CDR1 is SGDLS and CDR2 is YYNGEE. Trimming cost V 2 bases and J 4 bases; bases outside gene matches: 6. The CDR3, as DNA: TGTGCCAGCAGCGTCCTCAGCGGGGGGAGCACCGGGGAGCTGTTTTTT. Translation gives CASSVLSGGSTGELFF.

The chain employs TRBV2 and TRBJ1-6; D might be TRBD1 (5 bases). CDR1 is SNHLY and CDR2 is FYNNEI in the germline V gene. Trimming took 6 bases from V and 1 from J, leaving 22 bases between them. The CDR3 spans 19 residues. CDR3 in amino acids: CASSPRRQGLDSYNSPLHF. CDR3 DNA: TGTGCCAGCAGCCCAAGGCGTCAGGGATTGGATTCCTATAATTCACCCCTCCACTTT.

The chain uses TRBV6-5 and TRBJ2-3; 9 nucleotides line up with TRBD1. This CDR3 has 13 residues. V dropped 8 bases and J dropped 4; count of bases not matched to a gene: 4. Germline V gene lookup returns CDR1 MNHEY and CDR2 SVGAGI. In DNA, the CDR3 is TGTGCCAGCGGGGACAGGGCCCCAGATACGCAGTATTTT. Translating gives CASGDRAPDTQYF.

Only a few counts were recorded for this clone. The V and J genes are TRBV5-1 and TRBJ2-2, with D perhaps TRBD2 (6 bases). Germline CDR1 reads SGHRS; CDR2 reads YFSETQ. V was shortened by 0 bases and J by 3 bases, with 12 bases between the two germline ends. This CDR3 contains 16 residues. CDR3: CASSLGAGFYTGELFF. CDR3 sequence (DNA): TGCGCCAGCAGCTTGGGAGCGGGTTTTTACACCGGGGAGCTGTTTTTT.

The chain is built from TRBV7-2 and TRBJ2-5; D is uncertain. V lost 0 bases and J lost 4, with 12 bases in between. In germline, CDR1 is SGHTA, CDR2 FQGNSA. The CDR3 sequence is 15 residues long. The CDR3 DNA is TGTGCCAGCAGCTTAGCGATCCCGGTGCCAGAGACCCAGTACTTC. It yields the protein CASSLAIPVPETQYF.

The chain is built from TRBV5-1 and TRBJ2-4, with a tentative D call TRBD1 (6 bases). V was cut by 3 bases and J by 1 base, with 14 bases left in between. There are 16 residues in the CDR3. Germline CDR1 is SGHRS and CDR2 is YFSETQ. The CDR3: CASSSSGQGAKNIQYF. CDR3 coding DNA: TGCGCCAGCAGCTCATCGGGACAAGGGGCCAAAAACATTCAGTACTTC.

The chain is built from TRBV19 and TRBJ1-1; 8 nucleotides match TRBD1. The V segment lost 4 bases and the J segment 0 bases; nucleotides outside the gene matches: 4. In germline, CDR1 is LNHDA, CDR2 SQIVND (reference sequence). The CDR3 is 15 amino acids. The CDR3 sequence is CASSTGQVVNTEAFF. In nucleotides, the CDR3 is TGTGCCAGTAGTACGGGACAGGTCGTGAACACTGAAGCTTTCTTT.